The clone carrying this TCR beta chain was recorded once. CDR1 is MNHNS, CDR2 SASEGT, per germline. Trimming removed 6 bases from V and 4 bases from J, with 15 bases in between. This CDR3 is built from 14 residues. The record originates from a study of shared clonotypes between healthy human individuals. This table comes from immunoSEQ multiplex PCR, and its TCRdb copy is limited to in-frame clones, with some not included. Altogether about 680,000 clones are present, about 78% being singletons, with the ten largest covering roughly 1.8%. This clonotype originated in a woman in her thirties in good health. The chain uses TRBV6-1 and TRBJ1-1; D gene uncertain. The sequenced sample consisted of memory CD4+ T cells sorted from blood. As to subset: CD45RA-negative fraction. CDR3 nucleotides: TGTGCCAGCAGATTCCTCCATGGGTCCACTGAAGCTTTCTTT. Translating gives CASRFLHGSTEAFF.